This paragraph covers one T cell receptor beta chain sequence. The data stem from a study of blood T cell repertoires in COVID-19. The germline CDR1 and CDR2 sequences are LNHDA and SQIVND (reference sequence). CDR3 length equals 15 residues. V was cut by 3 bases and J by 2 bases, with 8 bases left in between. Sequencing was performed with immunoSEQ multiplex PCR; in TCRdb, only in-frame clones are kept and a portion is missing. Of about 160,000 clones in the sample, more than 60% are singletons; the top ten hold around 2.8%. The receptor was derived from a man in his 70s with acute or convalescent COVID-19. The rearrangement joins TRBV19 to TRBJ2-6, with D possibly being TRBD1 (6 bases). Sequencing used peripheral blood. CDR3 in DNA: TGTGCCAGTAGTATCGAGGGGGCTGGGGCCAACGTCCTGACTTTC. Encoded protein: CASSIEGAGANVLTF.